The present entry profiles one T cell receptor (beta chain) with its context. The sample belongs to a study of blood T cell repertoires in COVID-19. Study-level background: Donors in the United States, Italy and Spain gave samples during acute or convalescent COVID-19.

Germline CDR1 LGHNA, CDR2 YNFKEQ. This CDR3 has 16 amino acids. The V and J ends lost 3 bases and 0 bases respectively, with 9 bases between them. In the source study's methods: Counts of nucleated cells, estimated from reference gene primer amplification, were obtained. This table comes from immunoSEQ multiplex PCR, and its TCRdb copy is limited to in-frame clones, with some not included. Clone size and V and J calls were adopted from that table, with D and trimming inferred from the DNA. The sample yields 160,000 or so clones, about 86% seen once. The chain has TRBV4-2 and TRBJ2-6; possible D gene TRBD1, 5 bases. Sequencing was carried out using peripheral blood. The source is an older woman with acute or convalescent COVID-19. CDR3 sequence (DNA): TGTGCCAGCAGCCAGGGGCGTGGCTCTGGGGCCAACGTCCTGACTTTC. This translates into CASSQGRGSGANVLTF.